This T cell receptor beta chain was recovered during a study of T cell responses to AZD1222 COVID-19 vaccine. Generated by immunoSEQ multiplex PCR, the TCRdb table keeps only in-frame clones and is missing some. The sample records 100,000 to 150,000 clones, under 95% being singletons. This CDR3 region has 15 residues. Germline trimming cut 5 bases from V and 2 bases from J; bases unmatched to any gene: 8. Germline values: CDR1 SGHTA, CDR2 FQGNSA. The sequence derives from an adult who received the AZD1222 COVID-19 vaccine. V and J are TRBV7-2 and TRBJ1-2, with TRBD1 matching 7 bases. This specimen consisted of peripheral blood, obtained 28 days after the second AZD1222 dose. The CDR3 loop reads CASSGRTGQNYGYTF. CDR3 in DNA: TGTGCCAGCAGCGGTCGGACAGGTCAGAACTATGGCTACACCTTC.